This TCR beta chain was recorded in a study of CD8 T cells in Susac syndrome. High-throughput TCR beta sequencing covered peripheral CD8+ and CD4+ T cells. The individuals used as controls were healthy donors who had been matched for both age and sex. TEMRA cells were FACS-enriched and CD8+ and CD4+ T cells negatively isolated. When the RNA was reverse transcribed, random hexamers were used with an input of roughly 0.45 to 1 ug. The authors amplified TCR beta CDR3 across 54 Vbeta and 13 Jbeta using immunoSEQ multiplex PCR. TCRdb passed the immunoSEQ multiplex PCR reads through MiXCR, listing each CDR3 protein once. The sample carries 180,000 or so distinct CDR3 sequences, over 85% recorded once. The CDR3 is 14 residues long. V was clipped by 3 bases and J by 3 bases, with 9 bases between them. Germline assignment: CDR1 SNHLY and CDR2 FYNNEI.

This sequence was found in a human donor in good health. The specimen sequenced was CD4+ T cells from PBMCs. The rearrangement joins TRBV2 to TRBJ1-3, with D possibly being TRBD1 (5 bases). This chain's CDR3 is CASSDRANGNTIYF. Here the CDR3 DNA reads TGTGCCAGCAGTGACAGGGCAAATGGAAACACCATATATTTT.